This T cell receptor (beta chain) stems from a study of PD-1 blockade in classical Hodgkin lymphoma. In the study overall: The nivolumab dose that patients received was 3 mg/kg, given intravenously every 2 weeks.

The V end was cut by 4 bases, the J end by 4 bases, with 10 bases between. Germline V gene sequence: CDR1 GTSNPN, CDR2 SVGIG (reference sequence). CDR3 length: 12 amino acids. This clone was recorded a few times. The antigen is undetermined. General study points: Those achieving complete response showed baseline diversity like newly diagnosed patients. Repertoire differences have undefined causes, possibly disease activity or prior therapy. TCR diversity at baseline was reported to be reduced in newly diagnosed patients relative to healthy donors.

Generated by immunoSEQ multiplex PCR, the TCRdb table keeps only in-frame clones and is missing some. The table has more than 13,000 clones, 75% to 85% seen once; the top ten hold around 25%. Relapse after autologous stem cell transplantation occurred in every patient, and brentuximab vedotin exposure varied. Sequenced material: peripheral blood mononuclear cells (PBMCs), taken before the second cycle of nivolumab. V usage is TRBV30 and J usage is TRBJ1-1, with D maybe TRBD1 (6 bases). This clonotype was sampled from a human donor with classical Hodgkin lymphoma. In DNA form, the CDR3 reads TGTGCCTGGACAGGGGAAGCCACTGAAGCTTTCTTT. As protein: CAWTGEATEAFF. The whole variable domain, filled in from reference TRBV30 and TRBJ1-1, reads SQTIHQWPATLVQPVGSPLSLECTVEGTSNPNLYWYRQAAGRGLQLLFYSVGIGQISSEVPQNLSASRPQDRQFILSSKKLLLSDSGFYLCAWTGEATEAFFGQGTRLTVV.